The rows below give T cell receptor beta chains drawn from one sample of a study of Ad26.COV2.S vaccination and SARS-CoV-2 variants. Repertoires were generated with immunoSEQ multiplex PCR, while TCRdb's copy carries only in-frame clones and drops some. The table includes about 350,000 clones, around 89% detected once. The sample was peripheral blood, taken in a trial of Ad26.COV2.S vaccine versus placebo. The source is a person aged 18 to 65 who received the Ad26.COV2.S COVID-19 vaccine or a placebo. Both conserved end residues are part of each CDR3. D genes are given only for firm matches. The size field is filled for only some rows; it gives once, few, many or a size class.

cdr3_aa: CASSIWGQGRMNTEAFF; cdr3_nt: TGTGCCAGTAGTATTTGGGGACAGGGACGGATGAACACTGAAGCTTTCTTT; d_call: TRBD1; v_call: TRBV19; clone_size: -; j_call: TRBJ1-1
cdr3_aa: CASSLEAGSSYNSPLHF; cdr3_nt: TGTGCCAGCAGCTTAGAGGCCGGGAGCTCCTATAATTCACCCCTCCACTTT; d_call: -; v_call: TRBV11-2; clone_size: -; j_call: TRBJ1-6
cdr3_aa: CASSESSWAASSDQPQHF; cdr3_nt: TGTGCCAGCAGTGAAAGTTCTTGGGCGGCGAGCAGTGATCAGCCCCAGCATTTT; d_call: -; v_call: TRBV6-1; clone_size: -; j_call: TRBJ1-5
cdr3_aa: CASSQFSGELFF; cdr3_nt: TGTGCCAGCAGCCAATTTTCCGGGGAGCTGTTTTTT; d_call: -; v_call: TRBV3-1/TRBV3-2; clone_size: few; j_call: TRBJ2-2
cdr3_aa: CASTRQTGGGGEQYF; cdr3_nt: TGTGCCAGCACCCGCCAGACAGGGGGAGGGGGCGAGCAGTACTTC; d_call: TRBD1; v_call: TRBV11-2; clone_size: many; j_call: TRBJ2-7
cdr3_aa: CASGLGGGFGEQFF; cdr3_nt: TGTGCTAGTGGCCTGGGTGGGGGTTTCGGTGAGCAGTTCTTC; d_call: -; v_call: TRBV12-5; clone_size: -; j_call: TRBJ2-1
cdr3_aa: CASSARGNNSPLHF; cdr3_nt: TGTGCCAGCAGCGCCCGAGGGAATAATTCACCCCTCCACTTT; d_call: -; v_call: TRBV9; clone_size: -; j_call: TRBJ1-6
cdr3_aa: CASSQAPGQGGQETQYF; cdr3_nt: TGCGCCAGCAGCCAGGCTCCGGGACAGGGAGGGCAAGAGACCCAGTACTTC; d_call: TRBD1; v_call: TRBV4-1; clone_size: -; j_call: TRBJ2-5
cdr3_aa: CASSQDIAGTSSYNEQFF; cdr3_nt: TGTGCCAGCAGCCAAGATATTGCGGGGACGAGCTCCTACAATGAGCAGTTCTTC; d_call: -; v_call: TRBV4-2; clone_size: -; j_call: TRBJ2-1
cdr3_aa: CASNSGQYYGYTF; cdr3_nt: TGTGCCAGTAACTCAGGACAGTACTATGGCTACACCTTC; d_call: -; v_call: TRBV19; clone_size: -; j_call: TRBJ1-2
cdr3_aa: CASSYSLFNSPLHF; cdr3_nt: TGTGCCAGCAGTTACTCGCTCTTTAATTCACCCCTCCACTTT; d_call: -; v_call: TRBV6-6; clone_size: -; j_call: TRBJ1-6
cdr3_aa: CASSGTGGTDTQYF; cdr3_nt: TGTGCCAGTTCCGGGACAGGGGGCACAGATACGCAGTATTTT; d_call: TRBD1; v_call: TRBV19; clone_size: once; j_call: TRBJ2-3
cdr3_aa: CASRMSGRSNEQFF; cdr3_nt: TGTGCCAGCAGGATGAGCGGGAGGTCCAATGAGCAGTTCTTC; d_call: TRBD2; v_call: TRBV6-6; clone_size: -; j_call: TRBJ2-1
cdr3_aa: CASSLAPLVDTQYF; cdr3_nt: TGCGCCAGCAGCTTGGCCCCGTTGGTGGATACGCAGTATTTT; d_call: -; v_call: TRBV5-1; clone_size: -; j_call: TRBJ2-3
cdr3_aa: CASRPSGQGNSPLHF; cdr3_nt: TGTGCCAGCAGGCCGTCGGGACAGGGGAATTCACCCCTCCACTTT; d_call: TRBD1; v_call: TRBV25-1; clone_size: -; j_call: TRBJ1-6
cdr3_aa: CASSPGEGLFGELFF; cdr3_nt: TGCGCCAGCAGCCCAGGGGAGGGATTGTTCGGGGAGCTGTTTTTT; d_call: -; v_call: TRBV5-1; clone_size: once; j_call: TRBJ2-2
cdr3_aa: CASSIEGTSGKLYQETQYF; cdr3_nt: TGTGCCAGTAGTATAGAAGGGACTAGCGGAAAACTGTACCAAGAGACCCAGTACTTC; d_call: TRBD2; v_call: TRBV19; clone_size: -; j_call: TRBJ2-5
cdr3_aa: CAWSFRGDLGNTIYF; cdr3_nt: TGTGCCTGGAGCTTTCGGGGGGATCTGGGAAACACCATATATTTT; d_call: -; v_call: TRBV30; clone_size: -; j_call: TRBJ1-3
cdr3_aa: CASSLAAGGYQPQHF; cdr3_nt: TGTGCCAGCAGCTTGGCCGCGGGTGGCTATCAGCCCCAGCATTTT; d_call: -; v_call: TRBV5-5; clone_size: -; j_call: TRBJ1-5
cdr3_aa: CAISARAGSPLHF; cdr3_nt: TGTGCCATCAGTGCCAGGGCTGGGTCACCCCTCCACTTT; d_call: -; v_call: TRBV10-3; clone_size: -; j_call: TRBJ1-6
cdr3_aa: CASSGPGTGVVEAFF; cdr3_nt: TGTGCCAGCAGCGGTCCCGGGACAGGGGTTGTTGAAGCTTTCTTT; d_call: TRBD1; v_call: TRBV13; clone_size: few; j_call: TRBJ1-1
cdr3_aa: CASSPGEMNTEAFF; cdr3_nt: TGTGCCAGCTCACCTGGGGAGATGAACACTGAAGCTTTCTTT; d_call: -; v_call: TRBV18; clone_size: few; j_call: TRBJ1-1
cdr3_aa: CASSPTAGTGAEQYF; cdr3_nt: TGTGCCAGCAGTCCGACCGCCGGGACAGGGGCCGAGCAGTACTTC; d_call: TRBD1; v_call: TRBV27; clone_size: -; j_call: TRBJ2-7
cdr3_aa: CASSPLAGGAPGKNIQYF; cdr3_nt: TGTGCCAGCAGTCCCTTAGCGGGAGGGGCCCCGGGGAAAAACATTCAGTACTTC; d_call: TRBD2; v_call: TRBV6-6; clone_size: -; j_call: TRBJ2-4
cdr3_aa: CASSSSAGRAYNEQFF; cdr3_nt: TGTGCCAGCAGCTCATCGGCGGGCAGGGCTTACAATGAGCAGTTCTTC; d_call: -; v_call: TRBV7-9; clone_size: -; j_call: TRBJ2-1
cdr3_aa: CASSMDRETQYF; cdr3_nt: TGTGCCAGCAGCATGGATCGGGAGACCCAGTACTTC; d_call: -; v_call: TRBV5-6; clone_size: -; j_call: TRBJ2-5
cdr3_aa: CASSLTGGNTGELFF; cdr3_nt: TGTGCCAGCAGCCTGACAGGGGGGAACACCGGGGAGCTGTTTTTT; d_call: TRBD1; v_call: TRBV9; clone_size: -; j_call: TRBJ2-2
cdr3_aa: CASSVGGLNSPLHF; cdr3_nt: TGTGCCAGCAGCGTAGGGGGCCTTAATTCACCCCTCCACTTT; d_call: -; v_call: TRBV9; clone_size: -; j_call: TRBJ1-6
cdr3_aa: CASSLSTRGSSNTGELFF; cdr3_nt: TGTGCCAGCAGCTTATCGACTCGAGGGTCATCGAACACCGGGGAGCTGTTTTTT; d_call: -; v_call: TRBV7-8; clone_size: -; j_call: TRBJ2-2
cdr3_aa: CASSLGSGEAETQYF; cdr3_nt: TGTGCCAGCAGCTTGGGTTCAGGGGAAGCAGAGACCCAGTACTTC; d_call: -; v_call: TRBV5-4; clone_size: once; j_call: TRBJ2-5
cdr3_aa: CASSPGGGGEKLFF; cdr3_nt: TGTGCCAGCAGTCCTGGAGGGGGTGGTGAAAAACTGTTTTTT; d_call: -; v_call: TRBV28; clone_size: -; j_call: TRBJ1-4
cdr3_aa: CASSYGDPSSGNTIYF; cdr3_nt: TGTGCCAGCAGTTACGGAGACCCGAGCTCTGGAAACACCATATATTTT; d_call: -; v_call: TRBV6-5; clone_size: -; j_call: TRBJ1-3
cdr3_aa: CASGQGYTDTQYF; cdr3_nt: TGTGCCAGCGGACAGGGGTACACAGATACGCAGTATTTT; d_call: TRBD1; v_call: TRBV19; clone_size: once; j_call: TRBJ2-3
cdr3_aa: CASMSRARGYTF; cdr3_nt: TGTGCCAGCATGAGTAGGGCGCGGGGCTACACCTTC; d_call: -; v_call: TRBV28; clone_size: few; j_call: TRBJ1-2
cdr3_aa: CASSPGGQVYGYTF; cdr3_nt: TGTGCCAGCAGCCCCGGGGGACAGGTCTATGGCTACACCTTC; d_call: TRBD1; v_call: TRBV6-2/TRBV6-3; clone_size: once; j_call: TRBJ1-2
cdr3_aa: CASSPRLQDTQYF; cdr3_nt: TGTGCCAGCAGTCCCCGACTGCAGGATACGCAGTATTTT; d_call: -; v_call: TRBV27; clone_size: once; j_call: TRBJ2-3
cdr3_aa: CASSPIGGQETQYF; cdr3_nt: TGTGCCAGCTCACCAATCGGGGGACAAGAGACCCAGTACTTC; d_call: -; v_call: TRBV18; clone_size: -; j_call: TRBJ2-5
cdr3_aa: CASSWTDSVYSPLHF; cdr3_nt: TGTGCCAGCAGCTGGACAGATAGCGTTTATTCACCCCTCCACTTT; d_call: -; v_call: TRBV11-2; clone_size: -; j_call: TRBJ1-6
cdr3_aa: CASSFGQGRPDF; cdr3_nt: TGTGCCAGCAGCTTCGGACAGGGGAGACCCGACTTC; d_call: TRBD1; v_call: TRBV5-6; clone_size: many; j_call: TRBJ2-7
cdr3_aa: CASRPGLAGGSSYEQYF; cdr3_nt: TGTGCCAGCCGACCTGGACTAGCGGGGGGGAGCTCCTACGAGCAGTACTTC; d_call: TRBD2; v_call: TRBV3-1/TRBV3-2; clone_size: once; j_call: TRBJ2-7
cdr3_aa: CASSRLQGLGELFF; cdr3_nt: TGCGCCAGCAGTCGACTTCAGGGGTTGGGGGAGCTGTTTTTT; d_call: -; v_call: TRBV5-1; clone_size: -; j_call: TRBJ2-2
cdr3_aa: CASSIRGAGNQPQHF; cdr3_nt: TGTGCCAGTAGTATCCGGGGGGCTGGCAATCAGCCCCAGCATTTT; d_call: -; v_call: TRBV19; clone_size: -; j_call: TRBJ1-5
cdr3_aa: CANLEGVSEAFF; cdr3_nt: TGTGCCAACCTAGAGGGGGTCTCTGAAGCTTTCTTT; d_call: -; v_call: TRBV2; clone_size: -; j_call: TRBJ1-1
cdr3_aa: CASSPLSAQETQYF; cdr3_nt: TGTGCCAGCAGCCCCCTCTCAGCCCAAGAGACCCAGTACTTC; d_call: -; v_call: TRBV3-1/TRBV3-2; clone_size: -; j_call: TRBJ2-5
cdr3_aa: CASSESIDETQYF; cdr3_nt: TGCGCCAGCAGTGAGTCGATCGACGAGACCCAGTACTTC; d_call: -; v_call: TRBV10-1; clone_size: -; j_call: TRBJ2-5
cdr3_aa: CASSLTSSGGDTQYF; cdr3_nt: TGTGCCAGCAGCTTGACCTCTAGCGGAGGAGATACGCAGTATTTT; d_call: TRBD2; v_call: TRBV5-4; clone_size: -; j_call: TRBJ2-3
cdr3_aa: CSVEGRARGGSGANVLTF; cdr3_nt: TGCAGCGTTGAGGGTCGGGCCAGGGGAGGCTCTGGGGCCAACGTCCTGACTTTC; d_call: -; v_call: TRBV29-1; clone_size: once; j_call: TRBJ2-6
cdr3_aa: CASSSQGGLGNTIYF; cdr3_nt: TGTGCCAGCAGCTCTCAAGGGGGACTTGGAAACACCATATATTTT; d_call: -; v_call: TRBV7-2; clone_size: -; j_call: TRBJ1-3